This TCR beta chain was sequenced during a study of blood T cell repertoires in COVID-19. Study context: Samples taken during acute and convalescent COVID-19 were collected in the United States, Italy and Spain. T cells, B-cell-depleted T cells, or PBMCs supplied cDNA or gDNA.

Study processing details: The authors estimated nucleated cell counts from reference gene primer amplification. Profiled with immunoSEQ multiplex PCR; TCRdb holds only in-frame clones, not every one. The D gene and trimming were derived from the DNA, and the V and J assignments and clone size from that table. This table has over 5,500 clones, approximately 90% appearing once. From germline, CDR1 is SEHNR and CDR2 FQNEAQ (reference sequence). CDR3 size: 15 residues. With V trimmed by 2 bases and J by 7 bases, 11 bases remained unmatched. This clonotype was obtained from a human donor in a cohort sampled during active COVID-19. The gene calls are TRBV7-9 and TRBJ2-7, with 7 bases identical to TRBD1. Sequenced sample: peripheral blood. The CDR3 sequence: CASSLTTGSFREQYF. CDR3 nucleotides: TGTGCCAGCAGCTTAACGACAGGGTCCTTTCGGGAGCAGTACTTC.